This T cell receptor beta chain originates from a study of cytomegalovirus exposure and HLA in healthy donors (dated by TCRdb to 2016 to 2017). Notes on the research overall: A later analysis indicated that the 95 to 150 validation repertoires were generated on the platform also employed for the approximately 700 repertoires of the first cohort. The study aimed to test whether cataloging public T cell receptors could reveal signatures of past pathogen exposure. Besides the first cohort of under 700 subjects, a separate validation cohort made up of 120 different subjects was used. To predict cytomegalovirus infection status, the study combined high-throughput TCR immunosequencing, statistical association of individual TCRs with disease status, and machine learning. Study-wide findings and limitations: In the study, around 150 TCR beta chains were listed as associated with cytomegalovirus. Subsequent analysis determined that TCRs grouped into clusters in the first cohort also showed a tendency toward co-occurrence across the 90 to 150 validation repertoires, and 94% of cluster scores exceeded 0. While some public TCRs were present in many individuals, most TCR sequences turned up only very rarely across donors. A later analysis had no HLA typing for the validation cohort, so co-occurrence there was scored across all 110 or so repertoires. The authors suggested that the approach could potentially be generalized to other disease states and immunological phenotypes. In both the original and validation cohorts, the classifier was reported to diagnose cytomegalovirus status with high specificity and sensitivity. In vitro tests confirmed that three of the cytomegalovirus-associated TCR beta chains recognize cytomegalovirus antigens.

Donors formed part of the validation cohort, which comprised 120 subjects and was distinct from the first cohort of 666 subjects. Turning to this clone: The antigen it binds to is not known. Base qualities were left out, and no much larger clone turns up one base away.

Libraries came from the immunoSEQ multiplex PCR assay. Per the original workflow: A statistical classification framework was developed to diagnose cytomegalovirus status using the catalog of TCR beta chain sequences. TCRdb mirrors the immuneACCESS table, restricted to in-frame sequences. Some clones are absent from its copies; in checked studies, under half trace to an unresolved V gene, and the reason for the others is unknown. The V and J calls and clone size come from that table; D and trimming were worked out from the DNA. The sample table lists approximately 170,000 clones, approximately 86% of them with a count of one. The ten largest account for about 2.3% of the sample. Relative to germline, V is 3 bases shorter and J is 1 base shorter, with 5 bases between their ends. The CDR3 holds 13 amino acids from the cysteine to the phenylalanine. CDR3 DNA only is kept here, 39 bases in frame from base 1. Sequences MNHEY (CDR1) and SMNVEV (CDR2) are obtained from the germline V gene (reference sequence).

The source of this sequence is a man aged 25 to 40 in good health and CMV-seropositive. The sequencing sample was made of PBMCs. The V and J genes are TRBV27 and TRBJ2-3; the D gene identity is not certain. The CDR3 reads as follows: CASSFRGTDTQYF. The nucleotide sequence is given as TGTGCCAGCAGTTTCCGCGGCACAGATACGCAGTATTTT.